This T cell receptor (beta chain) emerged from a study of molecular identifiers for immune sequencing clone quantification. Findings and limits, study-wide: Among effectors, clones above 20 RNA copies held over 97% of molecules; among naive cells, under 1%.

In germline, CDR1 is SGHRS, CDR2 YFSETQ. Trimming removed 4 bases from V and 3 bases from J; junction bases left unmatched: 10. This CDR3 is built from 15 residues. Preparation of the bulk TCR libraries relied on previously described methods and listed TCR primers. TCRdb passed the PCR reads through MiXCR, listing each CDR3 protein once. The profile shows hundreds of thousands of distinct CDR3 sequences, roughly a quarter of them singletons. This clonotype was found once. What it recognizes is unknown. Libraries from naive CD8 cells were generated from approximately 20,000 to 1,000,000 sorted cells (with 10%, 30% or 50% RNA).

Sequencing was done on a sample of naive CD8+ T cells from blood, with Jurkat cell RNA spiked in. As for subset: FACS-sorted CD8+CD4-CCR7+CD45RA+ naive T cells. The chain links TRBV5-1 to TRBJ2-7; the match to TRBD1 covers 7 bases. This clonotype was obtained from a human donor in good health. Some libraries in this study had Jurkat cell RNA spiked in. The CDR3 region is CASSLHVGQHYEQYF. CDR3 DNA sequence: TGCGCCAGCAGCCTACATGTGGGACAGCACTACGAGCAGTACTTC.